Below, 19 T cell receptor beta chains from the same sample are listed, as sequenced in a study of human T cells and chemical hapten exposure. TCRdb recomputed calls from the RACE reads with MiXCR, one row per CDR3 protein. The table lists about 400,000 distinct CDR3 sequences, just under 6.5% of them singletons. The time point denotes: patch test 2, 6 weeks after DPC sensitization. Stated treatment: therapeutic diphenylcyclopropenone sensitization with weekly scalp DPC. The starting material was whole blood, obtained in connection with sensitization to the hapten diphenylcyclopropenone (DPC). The receptor source for this set is a woman between 18 and 30 years old with alopecia areata. Some clones in this sample may be carry-over from other donors' samples.

The chain has TRBV4-1 and TRBJ2-3; a weak D match, TRBD2 (5 bases). Germline-derived CDR1 and CDR2 are MGHRA and YSYEKL. V gave up 1 base and J gave up 5 bases, with 10 bases separating them. The CDR3 is made up of 14 amino acids. CDR3 nucleotides: TGCGCCAGCAGCCAAGTGCTAGCTGGAGATACGCAGTATTTT. It is translated as CASSQVLAGDTQYF.

The chain is built from TRBV9 and TRBJ1-2; D perhaps matches TRBD1 (5 bases). Trimming took 2 bases from V and 6 from J, leaving 14 bases between them. Per the germline V gene, CDR1 is SGDLS and CDR2 is YYNGEE. The CDR3 is made up of 14 amino acids. CDR3 nucleotides: TGTGCCAGCAGCGTCAGGGCGCGAGGGAATGGCTACACCTTC. It yields the protein CASSVRARGNGYTF.

The CDR3 is CASSFFKGTDTQYF. In nucleotides, the CDR3 is TGTGCCAGCAGTTTTTTTAAAGGCACAGATACGCAGTATTTT. The V and J genes are TRBV27 and TRBJ2-3; D remains ambiguous. Germline V gene lookup returns CDR1 MNHEY and CDR2 SMNVEV (reference sequence). Trimming left V 3 bases short and J 1 base short, with 8 bases between. This CDR3 region has 14 residues.

This clonotype was seen a few times. The chain carries TRBV4-2 and TRBJ2-6; D might be TRBD1 or TRBD2, each matching 5 bases. Germline values: CDR1 LGHNA, CDR2 YNFKEQ. V was pared by 0 bases and J by 0 bases, with 12 bases between. The CDR3 covers 18 residues. The CDR3 sequence: CASSQEALGGSGANVLTF. CDR3 DNA sequence: TGTGCCAGCAGCCAAGAGGCCCTTGGGGGCTCTGGGGCCAACGTCCTGACTTTC.

The chain joins TRBV14 to TRBJ2-3; perhaps TRBD2 as D (6 bases). Trimming removed 4 bases from V and 6 bases from J, with 14 bases in between. The germline V gene encodes CDR1 SGHDN and CDR2 FVKESK. This CDR3 region has 14 residues. The CDR3 here is CASSRTAGFDTQYF. The DNA for the CDR3 is TGTGCCAGCAGCCGCACGGCGGGGTTTGATACGCAGTATTTT.

Ten or more counts support this clonotype. This chain joins TRBV12-3 or TRBV12-4 and TRBJ2-5, with 7 bases matching TRBD1. This CDR3 contains 15 residues. Losses at the gene ends were 4 bases for V and 4 bases for J; bases not matched to a gene: 9. For the CDR3, the DNA is TGTGCCAGCAGTTCCACAGGGGTCCTCACAGAGACCCAGTACTTC. Translation gives CASSSTGVLTETQYF.

This clonotype was counted many times. The chain carries TRBV29-1 and TRBJ1-1, with 7 bases matching TRBD1. The germline gives CDR1 SQVTM, CDR2 ANQGSEA. V dropped 6 bases and J dropped 4; count of bases not matched to a gene: 5. The CDR3 loop spans 12 amino acids. The CDR3 loop is CSVNRGGTEAFF. In DNA form, the CDR3 reads TGCAGCGTGAACAGGGGAGGCACTGAAGCTTTCTTT.

This clonotype appeared a few times. V usage is TRBV20-1 and J usage is TRBJ1-5; D is unresolved. The CDR3 consists of 13 residues. V was pared by 6 bases and J by 3 bases, with 12 bases between. Per germline, CDR1 DFQATT and CDR2 SNEGSKA (reference sequence). For the CDR3, the DNA is TGCAGTGCCACACGACGGATCAATCAGCCCCAGCATTTT. Its translation is CSATRRINQPQHF.

This clonotype was seen repeatedly, ten times or more. The J gene is TRBJ1-5, the V gene TRBV6-2 or TRBV6-3; D ambiguous. The CDR3 loop spans 13 amino acids. Trimming removed 2 bases at V and 5 bases at J, with 7 bases between. CDR1 is MNHEY and CDR2 is SVGEGT in the germline V gene. Written as DNA, the CDR3 is TGTGCCAGCAGTTACATCCTCCATCAGCCCCAGCATTTT. This codes for CASSYILHQPQHF.

This rearrangement joins TRBV5-6 to TRBJ1-1; 7 nucleotides agree with TRBD1. With 2 bases clipped from V and 6 bases from J, the junction kept 7 bases outside the gene matches. This CDR3 spans 14 amino acids. Looked up from germline, CDR1 is SGHDT and CDR2 is YYEEEE. CDR3 sequence reads: CASSFTGVRAEAFF. The DNA of the CDR3 is TGTGCCAGCAGCTTTACAGGGGTAAGAGCTGAAGCTTTCTTT.

This clonotype was seen many times. The chain employs TRBV9 and TRBJ2-1; D might be TRBD2 (6 bases). The CDR3 length is 13 residues. V lost 3 bases and J 10 bases, leaving 14 bases between the germline ends. Germline values: CDR1 SGDLS, CDR2 YYNGEE. In DNA form, the CDR3 reads TGTGCCAGCAGCGACGGGGGAAGAGGGGAGCAGTTCTTC. As protein: CASSDGGRGEQFF.

This clonotype was detected a few times. CDR3: CASSPRHNEQFF. The CDR3 nucleotides are TGTGCCAGCAGCCCTCGTCATAATGAGCAGTTCTTC. This chain connects TRBV7-9 to TRBJ2-1, with no clear D. Per the germline V gene, CDR1 is SEHNR and CDR2 is FQNEAQ (reference sequence). Trimming removed 5 bases from V and 7 bases from J, with 9 bases in between. The CDR3 loop spans 12 amino acids.

The chain carries TRBV24-1 and TRBJ2-3; TRBD2 matches at 7 bases. The J segment lost 4 bases and the V segment lost 1 base, leaving 4 bases of the junction unmatched. CDR1 is KGHDR, CDR2 SFDVKD, per germline. The CDR3 contains 15 residues. This CDR3 is CATSDFQGGADTQYF. In DNA form, the CDR3 reads TGTGCCACCAGTGATTTCCAGGGAGGGGCAGATACGCAGTATTTT.

There are a few counts of this clonotype. The chain links TRBV5-4 to TRBJ2-2; 8 positions agree with TRBD1. CDR3 length: 16 residues. CDR1 SGHNT and CDR2 YYREEE come from the germline V gene (reference sequence). V lost 4 bases, J lost 4 bases, and 9 bases stayed unmatched. CDR3 DNA sequence: TGTGCCAGCAGCGGTAGGACAGGGCGGCGCACCGGGGAGCTGTTTTTT. This encodes CASSGRTGRRTGELFF.

The chain couples TRBV2 to TRBJ1-5; 11 bases are shared with TRBD1. Germline V gene lookup returns CDR1 SNHLY and CDR2 FYNNEI. V shed 6 bases, J shed 1 base, and the junction held 8 bases outside the gene matches. CDR3 length: 17 residues. The CDR3 DNA sequence: TGTGCCAGCAGGGAGGACAGGGGGCTAAGAAGCAATCAGCCCCAGCATTTT. It encodes CASREDRGLRSNQPQHF.

This clonotype has at least ten counts. The rearrangement links TRBV10-2 to TRBJ2-5, with 15 bases fitting TRBD2. Germline V gene sequence: CDR1 WSHSY, CDR2 SAAADI. V dropped 3 bases and J dropped 1; count of bases not matched to a gene: 3. This CDR3 region has 17 residues. The DNA for the CDR3 is TGCGCCAGCAGTGAATGGACTAGCGGGGGGGCCCAAGAGACCCAGTACTTC. Encoded protein: CASSEWTSGGAQETQYF.

This clonotype was recorded a few times. This chain joins TRBV12-3 or TRBV12-4 and TRBJ2-2; 9 nucleotides align to TRBD1. The CDR3 totals 15 residues. J gave up 4 bases and V 6 bases, and 6 bases lay outside the gene matches. CDR3 sequence (DNA): TGTGCCAGCAGAACCGGGACAGGGATCACCGGGGAGCTGTTTTTT. It translates to CASRTGTGITGELFF.

Many counts were recorded for this clonotype. The chain combines TRBV10-2 with TRBJ1-6; TRBD1 matches 8 bases. Germline values: CDR1 WSHSY, CDR2 SAAADI. The CDR3 consists of 17 residues. V gave up 6 bases and J gave up 8 bases; unmatched junction bases: 15. Written as DNA, the CDR3 is TGCGCCAGCAGGGGGGACAGGTGGAACACACCGGATTCACCCCTCCACTTT. Encoded protein: CASRGDRWNTPDSPLHF.

This clonotype showed up many times. The CDR3: CASSLGRVGDQPQHF. CDR3 sequence (DNA): TGTGCCAGCAGCTTAGGCAGGGTTGGTGATCAGCCCCAGCATTTT. The chain links TRBV7-8 to TRBJ1-5; D is perhaps TRBD1 (5 bases). Per the germline V gene, CDR1 is SGHVS and CDR2 is FQNEAQ. The length of the CDR3 is 15 residues. Trimming shortened V by 1 base and J by 5 bases, and 12 bases separated the two germline ends.